Below, 29 T cell receptor beta chains from the same sample are listed, as sequenced in a study of blood T cell repertoires in COVID-19. Sequenced by immunoSEQ multiplex PCR; TCRdb stores in-frame clones only, minus some. The sample consists of approximately 190,000 clones, around 84% of them appearing once. Sample: peripheral blood. The receptors here all came from a human donor in a cohort sampled during active COVID-19.

The rearrangement joins TRBV5-1 to TRBJ1-3; no clear D gene. CDR1 SGHRS and CDR2 YFSETQ come from the germline V gene. There are 15 residues in the CDR3. The V end lost 1 base, the J end lost 0 bases, and 8 bases lay between the germline ends. The CDR3 loop is CASSLQATSGNTIYF. The CDR3 DNA is TGCGCCAGCAGCTTGCAGGCTACCTCTGGAAACACCATATATTTT.

This chain connects TRBV25-1 to TRBJ2-3; 7 bases line up with TRBD1. Germline V CDR1 and CDR2: MGHDK, SYGVNS. V gave up 5 bases and J gave up 6 bases; unmatched junction bases: 8. There are 14 residues in the CDR3. The CDR3 loop reads CASSQTGIFDTQYF. CDR3 bases: TGTGCCAGCAGTCAGACAGGGATTTTTGATACGCAGTATTTT.

The chain links TRBV5-1 to TRBJ2-1; D is unresolved. Germline V CDR1 and CDR2: SGHRS, YFSETQ. The CDR3 runs 17 residues. V lost 1 base, J lost 4 bases, and 18 bases lay in between. The chain's CDR3 is CASSLSVLRGLYNEQFF. In DNA form, the CDR3 reads TGCGCCAGCAGCTTGTCGGTCCTCCGAGGCCTATACAATGAGCAGTTCTTC.

The J gene is TRBJ1-4, the V gene TRBV19; tentative D call: TRBD1 (5 bases). This CDR3 has 13 amino acids. The V end was cut by 1 base, the J end by 8 bases, with 8 bases between. The V gene's germline CDR1 is LNHDA and CDR2 SQIVND (reference sequence). CDR3 nucleotide sequence: TGTGCCAGTAGTATAGGGGGCTGGGAAAAACTGTTTTTT. This gives the protein CASSIGGWEKLFF. Complete variable domain (other parts from reference TRBV19 and TRBJ1-4): DGGITQSPKYLFRKEGQNVTLSCEQNLNHDAMYWYRQDPGQGLRLIYYSQIVNDFQKGDIAEGYSVSREKKESFPLTVTSAQKNPTAFYLCASSIGGWEKLFFGSGTQLSVL.

This clone was seen only once. Here the CDR3 reads CASSPGQGSSEQYV. The DNA of the CDR3 is TGTGCCAGCAGCCCGGGACAGGGGTCTAGCGAGCAGTACGTC. The chain carries TRBV3-1 (or the pseudogene TRBV3-2) and TRBJ2-7; 10 bases agree with TRBD1. Germline trimming cut 4 bases from V and 6 bases from J; bases unmatched to any gene: 6. Germline V lookup: CDR1 LGHDT, CDR2 YNNKEL (reference sequence). The CDR3 consists of 14 residues.

The V and J genes are TRBV10-3 and TRBJ1-2; D is uncertain. Trimming took 3 bases from V and 4 from J, leaving 6 bases between them. CDR3 length: 12 amino acids. CDR1 ENHRY and CDR2 SYGVKD come from the germline V gene. DNA for the CDR3: TGTGCCATCAGTGATGAGTCCTATGGCTACACCTTC. This encodes CAISDESYGYTF.

This chain connects TRBV11-3 to TRBJ2-1, with TRBD2 identical over 7 bases. J was trimmed by 8 bases and V by 5 bases; bases with no gene match: 15. Germline V gene lookup returns CDR1 SGHNT and CDR2 YENEEA. The CDR3 contains 16 residues. The CDR3 nucleotides read TGTGCCAGCAGCCTAGGGGCAGCGGGGAACGGTTATGAGCAGTTCTTC. Amino acid sequence: CASSLGAAGNGYEQFF.

This clone has only a few counts. V gene TRBV5-1 combines with J gene TRBJ1-5, with no clear D. Trimming left V 4 bases short and J 3 bases short, with 14 bases between. Germline V gene lookup returns CDR1 SGHRS and CDR2 YFSETQ. This CDR3 is 15 amino acids long. CDR3 in amino acids: CASSPSGQFNQPQHF. CDR3 DNA: TGCGCCAGCAGCCCCAGTGGGCAATTCAATCAGCCCCAGCATTTT.

J is TRBJ1-6 and V is TRBV19; the match to TRBD1 covers 7 bases. Germline assignment: CDR1 LNHDA and CDR2 SQIVND (reference sequence). The CDR3 loop spans 15 amino acids. After removal of 7 bases from V and 7 bases from J, the junction contained 10 bases not matched to a gene. The CDR3 region is CASIQGGRQNSPLHF. DNA of the CDR3: TGTGCCAGTATCCAGGGGGGACGGCAAAATTCACCCCTCCACTTT.

V is TRBV20-1 and J is TRBJ1-2; D gene uncertain. CDR3 length equals 15 residues. The V gene's germline CDR1 is DFQATT and CDR2 SNEGSKA (reference sequence). The ends were cut back, 3 bases at V and 4 bases at J, with 18 bases in the middle. The CDR3 region is CSASEGGIIGYGYTF. CDR3 nucleotide sequence: TGCAGTGCTAGTGAGGGAGGGATCATCGGCTATGGCTACACCTTC.

This clone appeared a few times. The chain couples TRBV5-1 to TRBJ2-7; 10 bases agree with TRBD1. The trim removed 5 bases at V and 2 bases at J, leaving 10 bases unmatched. Germline lookup yields CDR1 SGHRS and CDR2 YFSETQ. CDR3 length: 16 residues. The CDR3 is CASRSVTGTGAYEQYF. The CDR3 DNA follows: TGCGCCAGCAGATCTGTCACCGGGACAGGGGCCTACGAGCAGTACTTC.

Notes on this clone: The junction departs from germline at one end; a sequencing error may be responsible. This chain links TRBV6-2 or TRBV6-3 with TRBJ2-1, with D maybe TRBD2 (6 bases). Germline assignment: CDR1 MNHEY and CDR2 SVGEGT. This CDR3 region has 18 residues. CDR3 coding DNA: TGTGCCAGCAGTTACTCGATTTACGGGACTGAGGACTACAATGAGCTGTTCTTC. Protein product: CASSYSIYGTEDYNELFF.

The gene calls are TRBV28 and TRBJ1-6; tentatively, D is TRBD1 (6 bases). CDR1 is MDHEN and CDR2 is SYDVKM in the germline V gene. The length of the CDR3 is 15 residues. Trimming took 7 bases from V and 0 from J, leaving 10 bases between them. CDR3 sequence reads: CASNDRSSYNSPLHF. CDR3 coding DNA: TGTGCCAGCAATGACAGGAGCTCCTATAATTCACCCCTCCACTTT.

The V and J genes are TRBV30 and TRBJ1-1, with a tentative D call TRBD1 (5 bases). V was cut by 0 bases and J by 0 bases, with 14 bases left in between. The CDR3 runs 16 residues. Germline CDR1 GTSNPN, CDR2 SVGIG (reference sequence). In DNA, the CDR3 is TGTGCCTGGAGTGTAAAGGGGAAGGGCCTGAACACTGAAGCTTTCTTT. It is translated as CAWSVKGKGLNTEAFF.

The chain carries TRBV14 and TRBJ2-3; no definite D call. Germline V gene sequence: CDR1 SGHDN, CDR2 FVKESK. V dropped 1 base and J dropped 6 bases, with 8 bases sitting between them. This CDR3 has 13 residues. The CDR3 coding sequence is TGTGCCAGCAGCCAAGTACGGTGGGATACGCAGTATTTT. It is translated as CASSQVRWDTQYF.

The V gene is TRBV30, the J gene TRBJ2-7; 10 nucleotides align to TRBD2. J gave up 7 bases and V 2 bases, and 5 bases lay outside the gene matches. Germline V gene data show CDR1 as GTSNPN and CDR2 as SVGIG (reference sequence). This CDR3 has 13 amino acids. The CDR3 sequence: CAWSSSSGGEQYF. The CDR3 bases are TGTGCCTGGAGTTCGTCTAGCGGGGGTGAGCAGTACTTC.

The J gene is TRBJ2-3, the V gene TRBV10-3; possible D gene TRBD2, 6 bases. Germline lookup yields CDR1 ENHRY and CDR2 SYGVKD. This CDR3 spans 16 amino acids. Trimming cost V 4 bases and J 0 bases, with 14 bases left between them. In DNA, the CDR3 is TGTGCCATCAGTGGAGTCGGGGGATTGAGCACAGATACGCAGTATTTT. The encoded protein is CAISGVGGLSTDTQYF.

This clone was counted once. CDR3 bases: TGTGCCAGCAGTGAAGCGCTGCAGGGTTCCGCCCCCTACGAGCAGTACGTC. It specifies CASSEALQGSAPYEQYV. The chain employs TRBV6-1 and TRBJ2-7; maybe TRBD1 (5 bases). With 0 bases removed from V and 2 bases from J, the gap between germline ends came to 17 bases. CDR3 length: 17 amino acids. Per the germline V gene, CDR1 is MNHNS and CDR2 is SASEGT.

This chain uses TRBV28 with TRBJ2-1; D may be TRBD2 (6 bases). The CDR3 consists of 16 residues. V lost 6 bases and J 15 bases, leaving 30 bases between the germline ends. The V gene's germline CDR1 is MDHEN and CDR2 SYDVKM. CDR3: CASSLPGGGVDLVRFF. The CDR3 nucleotides read TGTGCCAGCAGCCTCCCTGGTGGCGGGGTCGATCTGGTACGGTTCTTC.

The rearrangement uses TRBV19 and TRBJ1-6; 7 bases map to TRBD1. V shed 5 bases, J shed 8 bases, and the junction held 3 bases outside the gene matches. The CDR3 is made up of 13 amino acids. Germline V lookup: CDR1 LNHDA, CDR2 SQIVND (reference sequence). In DNA, the CDR3 is TGTGCCAGTAGTGAACAGGGGCATTCACCCCTCCACTTT. It encodes CASSEQGHSPLHF.

In DNA form, the CDR3 reads TGTGCCAGCGACTTGTCCCCAACTGGAGCTAACTATGGCTACACCTTC. Protein product: CASDLSPTGANYGYTF. This rearrangement joins TRBV5-6 to TRBJ1-2; D remains unclear. The CDR3 has 16 residues. Germline V CDR1 and CDR2: SGHDT, YYEEEE. Trimming left V 7 bases short and J 0 bases short, with 19 bases between.

The CDR3, as DNA: TGTGCCAGCAGAAGACAGAACTACAATGAGCAGTTCTTC. It specifies CASRRQNYNEQFF. This rearrangement joins TRBV12-3 or TRBV12-4 to TRBJ2-1, with a weak D call TRBD1 (5 bases). Trimming pared 6 bases from V and 3 bases from J, leaving 9 bases between. This CDR3 contains 13 residues.

This clone was observed a handful of times. The rearrangement uses TRBV11-1 and TRBJ1-6; D is unclear. There are 13 residues in the CDR3. V shed 5 bases and J shed 14 bases, with 16 bases lying between them. Germline V lookup: CDR1 SGHAT, CDR2 FQDESV (reference sequence). CDR3 amino acids: CASSPLWSPALHF. The CDR3 DNA reads TGTGCCAGCAGCCCCCTATGGAGTCCGGCCCTCCACTTT. The full variable domain, in which reference TRBV11-1 and TRBJ1-6 provide the parts outside the CDR3, is EAEVAQSPRYKITEKSQAVAFWCDPISGHATLYWYRQILGQGPELLVQFQDESVVDDSQLPKDRFSAERLKGVDSTLKIQPAELGDSAMYLCASSPLWSPALHFGNGTRLTVT.

The chain links TRBV19 to TRBJ2-5; tentatively, D is TRBD1 (7 bases). The CDR3 length is 15 residues. The germline CDR1 and CDR2 sequences are LNHDA and SQIVND (reference sequence). V lost 1 base and J lost 2, with 11 bases in between. Here the CDR3 DNA reads TGTGCCAGTAGTATAGGCGGGACAGAACAAGAGACCCAGTACTTC. Translated: CASSIGGTEQETQYF.

V usage is TRBV5-1 and J usage is TRBJ2-3; tentatively, D is TRBD2 (5 bases). The length of the CDR3 is 16 residues. V lost 0 bases and J 9 bases, leaving 20 bases between the germline ends. CDR1 and CDR2 from the germline V gene are SGHRS and YFSETQ. The CDR3 sequence: CASSLGVSAALATQYF. CDR3 in DNA: TGCGCCAGCAGCTTGGGGGTTAGCGCCGCCCTGGCCACGCAGTATTTT.

The genes are TRBV27 and TRBJ2-7, with D perhaps TRBD2 (6 bases). The CDR3 runs 13 residues. Germline CDR1 and CDR2: MNHEY and SMNVEV (reference sequence). Trimming cost V 2 bases and J 3 bases, with 8 bases left between them. CDR3 loop: CASSLRESYEQYF. Here the CDR3 DNA reads TGTGCCAGCAGTTTACGGGAGAGCTACGAGCAGTACTTC.

The chain joins TRBV30 to TRBJ1-3, with D maybe TRBD1 (5 bases). V lost 4 bases and J lost 2, with 9 bases in between. This CDR3 region has 13 residues. CDR1 and CDR2 from the germline V gene are GTSNPN and SVGIG (reference sequence). The CDR3 nucleotides read TGTGCCTGGACAGGGTCGACTGGAAACACCATATATTTT. Translating it yields CAWTGSTGNTIYF.

V usage is TRBV7-9 and J usage is TRBJ2-1; 7 positions agree with TRBD1. Trimming cost V 6 bases and J 4 bases; bases outside gene matches: 12. Looked up from germline, CDR1 is SEHNR and CDR2 is FQNEAQ (reference sequence). This CDR3 has 16 residues. The CDR3 DNA sequence: TGTGCCAGCAGGAAGAGAGGGGGCGAGGGGTACAATGAGCAGTTCTTC. Its protein product is CASRKRGGEGYNEQFF.

This sequence joins TRBV27 and TRBJ1-2, with 7 bases fitting TRBD1. CDR1 MNHEY and CDR2 SMNVEV come from the germline V gene (reference sequence). The CDR3 runs to 14 residues. Trimming removed 10 bases from V and 4 bases from J; junction bases left unmatched: 12. The DNA for the CDR3 is TGTGCCAACCCCCCGGGACAGAAATGCTATGGCTACACCTTC. Its translation is CANPPGQKCYGYTF.